The T cell receptor (beta chain) described here comes from a study of metastatic and nonmetastatic thyroid tumors. The overall study: It was across blood and tumor or nodule tissue from malignant and benign thyroid patients that repertoires were compared.

Until they underwent thyroid surgery, no patient had received any treatment. TCRdb ran MiXCR on the PCR reads. This sample has 60,000 to 75,000 clones, with approximately 4% found just once. The CDR3 contains 12 residues. CDR1 MNHEY and CDR2 SVGEGT come from the germline V gene. V lost 5 bases, J lost 7 bases, and 4 bases stayed unmatched. This clone was counted ten times or more. This clonotype was obtained from a female donor with papillary thyroid cancer or a benign thyroid nodule (not recorded which). Some clones in this sample may be carry-over from other donors' samples. Sequenced sample: blood. The chain uses TRBV6-2 or TRBV6-3 and TRBJ2-5; 7 nucleotides agree with TRBD1. CDR3 nucleotides: TGTGCCAGCAGTGACAGGGTTTCGACCCAGTACTTC. This codes for CASSDRVSTQYF.